This TCR beta chain was documented in a study of OX40 agonist ivuxolimab in advanced cancers. Study observations and caveats: There was clonal expansion of CD4+ and CD8+ blood T cells by week 6 at 0.1 to 3.0 mg/kg.

Here immunoSEQ multiplex PCR was the method, and the copy in TCRdb shows in-frame clones only, minus some. In the table there are roughly 40,000 clones, about 86% of which are singletons. Notes on this clone: Antigen: not known.

CDR1 and CDR2 from the germline V gene are SGHAT and FQNNGV. Between the trimmed V and J ends, which lost 5 bases and 4 bases, there was a span of 2 bases. The CDR3 runs 11 residues. The sequenced sample was CD4+ or CD8+ T cells sorted from blood, obtained in a trial of the OX40 agonist ivuxolimab. This clonotype originated in an adult with an advanced solid tumor such as melanoma, head and neck, liver or kidney cancer. V usage is TRBV11-2 and J usage is TRBJ2-2; D ambiguous. This CDR3 reads CASSLTGELFF. The CDR3 DNA reads TGTGCCAGCAGCCTCACCGGGGAGCTGTTTTTT.